These T cell receptor beta chains were read from a single sample in a study of T-cell memory formation after mild COVID-19. TCRdb analysed the 5' RACE reads with MiXCR anew, one entry per CDR3 protein. Among 200,000 to 300,000 distinct CDR3 sequences listed, approximately 16% were seen once. The source material was PBMCs or a T cell subset sorted from them (not recorded which). All receptors derive from a man aged 18 to 30 who had mild COVID-19 (a few samples of this study predate the infection). Cell type and time point are not known. Each CDR3 is given with its conserved first and last residue. The D gene is left open where the match is weak. Size values are once, few and many counts, or a class for expanded clones, and some rows have none.

V gene	clone size	D gene	J gene	CDR3 protein	CDR3 DNA
TRBV12-3/TRBV12-4	.	TRBD1	TRBJ1-1	CASSRRTGTNTEAFF	TGTGCCAGCAGTCGCCGGACAGGGACGAACACTGAAGCTTTCTTT
TRBV7-2	.	TRBD1	TRBJ1-1	CASTAQGGMNTEAFF	TGTGCCAGCACGGCCCAGGGGGGGATGAACACTGAAGCTTTCTTT
TRBV7-9	few	TRBD1	TRBJ1-1	CASSSTGQVLF	TGTGCCAGCAGCTCCACGGGACAGGTACTCTTT
TRBV12-3/TRBV12-4	few	TRBD1	TRBJ1-1	CASSLDRVMAFF	TGTGCCAGCAGTTTGGACAGGGTGATGGCTTTCTTT
TRBV29-1	.	.	TRBJ2-2	CSVDRTTGELFF	TGCAGCGTTGATAGGACCACCGGGGAGCTGTTTTTT
TRBV29-1	.	.	TRBJ1-1	CSGGQSPPNTEAFF	TGCAGCGGCGGACAGAGCCCCCCGAACACTGAAGCTTTCTTT
TRBV14	.	.	TRBJ2-1	CASSHSSWGNEQFF	TGTGCCAGCAGCCACTCTTCGTGGGGCAATGAGCAGTTCTTC
TRBV7-9	few	.	TRBJ2-1	CASSHKTGNEQFF	TGTGCCAGCAGCCACAAAACAGGCAATGAGCAGTTCTTC
TRBV7-7	.	TRBD2	TRBJ2-5	CASSLGGGGAETQYF	TGTGCTAGCAGCTTAGGCGGCGGGGGGGCCGAGACCCAGTACTTC
TRBV7-3	.	.	TRBJ1-1	CASSFSGPDAEAFF	TGTGCCAGCAGCTTCTCAGGCCCCGACGCTGAAGCTTTCTTT
TRBV29-1	.	TRBD1	TRBJ2-5	CSGTAGTGGRETQYF	TGCAGCGGAACGGCCGGGACAGGGGGCAGGGAGACCCAGTACTTC
TRBV24-1	few	TRBD1	TRBJ2-1	CATSDSRQGASNEQFF	TGTGCCACCAGTGATTCGAGGCAGGGGGCAAGCAATGAGCAGTTCTTC
TRBV20-1	many	.	TRBJ2-2	CSARDAVGTGELFF	TGCAGTGCTAGAGATGCCGTAGGGACCGGGGAGCTGTTTTTT
TRBV7-7	many	TRBD2	TRBJ2-1	CASSAVLAGGPNEQFF	TGTGCCAGCAGCGCGGTACTAGCGGGGGGGCCGAATGAGCAGTTCTTC
TRBV12-3/TRBV12-4	many	.	TRBJ1-5	CASSLMDRNQPQHF	TGTGCCAGCAGTTTAATGGATCGCAATCAGCCCCAGCATTTT
TRBV24-1	.	.	TRBJ2-2	CATSWGGKNTGELFF	TGTGCCACCAGTTGGGGCGGGAAAAACACCGGGGAGCTGTTTTTT
TRBV11-2	.	.	TRBJ1-1	CASSLGVGAVEAFF	TGTGCCAGCAGCTTAGGAGTTGGGGCGGTGGAAGCTTTCTTT
TRBV5-1	.	TRBD1	TRBJ1-1	CASSKWTGQGSTEAFF	TGCGCCAGCAGCAAATGGACAGGCCAAGGGAGCACTGAAGCTTTCTTT
TRBV7-2	.	TRBD1	TRBJ1-2	CASSAGQGRGNYGYTF	TGTGCCAGCAGCGCCGGACAGGGGCGGGGTAACTATGGCTACACCTTC
TRBV7-3	few	TRBD1	TRBJ2-3	CASSQTGVSTDTQYF	TGTGCCAGCAGCCAGACAGGGGTCAGCACAGATACGCAGTATTTT
TRBV20-1	.	TRBD1	TRBJ1-2	CSASGDRGYGYTF	TGCAGTGCTAGTGGGGACAGGGGTTATGGCTACACCTTC
TRBV5-1	.	.	TRBJ2-5	CASSEGAGQRETQYF	TGCGCCAGCAGCGAGGGGGCGGGACAAAGAGAGACCCAGTACTTC
TRBV20-1	.	.	TRBJ1-4	CSALVHYNEKLFF	TGCAGTGCCCTAGTGCACTATAATGAAAAACTGTTTTTT
TRBV20-1	.	.	TRBJ1-2	CSARDRAGNYGYTF	TGCAGTGCTAGAGATAGAGCTGGGAACTATGGCTACACCTTC